A single count supports the clone carrying this TCR beta chain. This sample is drawn from a study of cytomegalovirus exposure and HLA in healthy donors. Sequenced by immunoSEQ multiplex PCR; TCRdb stores in-frame clones only, minus some. The table includes roughly 350,000 clones, about nine tenths detected once. The CDR3 totals 13 residues. Germline assignment: CDR1 MNHEY and CDR2 SMNVEV (reference sequence). V shed 6 bases and J shed 0 bases, with 9 bases lying between them. The sample comprised PBMCs. The rearrangement links TRBV27 to TRBJ2-7, with D perhaps matching TRBD2 (5 bases). The source of this sequence is a young woman in good health and CMV-seronegative. The CDR3 region has the DNA TGTGCCAGCAGGGACGGACTCTCCTACGAGCAGTACTTC. Residues: CASRDGLSYEQYF.